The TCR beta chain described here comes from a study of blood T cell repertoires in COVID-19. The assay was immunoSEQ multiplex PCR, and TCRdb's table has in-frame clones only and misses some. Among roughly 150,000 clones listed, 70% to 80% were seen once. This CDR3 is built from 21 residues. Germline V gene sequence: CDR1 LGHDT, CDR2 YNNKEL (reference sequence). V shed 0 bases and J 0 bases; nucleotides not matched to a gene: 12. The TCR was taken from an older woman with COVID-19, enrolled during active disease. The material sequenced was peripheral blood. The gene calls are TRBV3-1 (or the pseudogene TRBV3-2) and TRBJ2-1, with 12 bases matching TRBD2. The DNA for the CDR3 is TGTGCCAGCAGCCAAGAGGGCCTAGCGGGAGGGGCCCCGAGCTCCTACAATGAGCAGTTCTTC. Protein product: CASSQEGLAGGAPSSYNEQFF.